These T cell receptor beta chains were read from a single sample in a study of CXCR3-negative and CXCR3-positive naive CD8 T cells. Reanalyzing the 5' RACE reads, TCRdb keeps one entry per CDR3 protein, without DNA. This table lists around 120,000 distinct CDR3 sequences. Sequencing input: naive CXCR3+ CD8+ T cells from blood. The receptors shown here come from a human donor in good health. Some clones in this sample may be carry-over from other donors' samples. Each CDR3 is given with its conserved first and last residue.

v_call: TRBV6-6
j_call: TRBJ1-1
cdr3_aa: CASSYPEGRRNTEAFF

v_call: TRBV5-5
j_call: TRBJ2-7
cdr3_aa: CASSRRQEGYEQYF

v_call: TRBV29-1
j_call: TRBJ2-2
cdr3_aa: CSVGWTSGTGELFF

v_call: TRBV7-3
j_call: TRBJ1-1
cdr3_aa: CASSLLMGSGVNTEAFF

v_call: TRBV12-3/TRBV12-4
j_call: TRBJ1-1
cdr3_aa: CASSQGGGTEAFF

v_call: TRBV29-1
j_call: TRBJ2-2
cdr3_aa: CSVECAGGPTGELFF

v_call: TRBV6-2/TRBV6-3
j_call: TRBJ2-1
cdr3_aa: CASSYPVGGPNEQFF

v_call: TRBV9
j_call: TRBJ2-5
cdr3_aa: CASSVDLASGHQETQYF

v_call: TRBV9
j_call: TRBJ2-7
cdr3_aa: CASTHVSRNYEQYF

v_call: TRBV27
j_call: TRBJ1-5
cdr3_aa: CASSQGYIGNQPQHF

v_call: TRBV29-1
j_call: TRBJ2-2
cdr3_aa: CSVVLGQMNTGELFF

v_call: TRBV21-1
j_call: TRBJ2-7
cdr3_aa: CARMGGNYEQYF

v_call: TRBV29-1
j_call: TRBJ1-2
cdr3_aa: CSVQRPGDYGYTF

v_call: TRBV29-1
j_call: TRBJ2-7
cdr3_aa: CSVETSVGSYEQYF

v_call: TRBV28
j_call: TRBJ2-7
cdr3_aa: CASSLVGGGNARQYF

v_call: TRBV6-2/TRBV6-3
j_call: TRBJ2-4
cdr3_aa: CATDVGGRGNIQYF

v_call: TRBV7-2
j_call: TRBJ2-7
cdr3_aa: CASSFLTTYEQYF

v_call: TRBV7-6
j_call: TRBJ1-1
cdr3_aa: CASSLAYDTEAFF

v_call: TRBV6-2/TRBV6-3
j_call: TRBJ1-5
cdr3_aa: CASRTDLGSNQPQHF

v_call: TRBV20-1
j_call: TRBJ1-1
cdr3_aa: CSARFPLVANTEAFF

v_call: TRBV28
j_call: TRBJ2-7
cdr3_aa: CASSLNTRTETYEQYF

v_call: TRBV20-1
j_call: TRBJ2-1
cdr3_aa: CSANPLTVYNEQFF

v_call: TRBV7-2
j_call: TRBJ1-2
cdr3_aa: CASSFEGISFYGYTF

v_call: TRBV28
j_call: TRBJ2-5
cdr3_aa: CASSYRVGRETQYF

v_call: TRBV7-9
j_call: TRBJ2-3
cdr3_aa: CASSQSGDTQYF

v_call: TRBV20-1
j_call: TRBJ1-2
cdr3_aa: CSARDPGQVGYGYTF

v_call: TRBV12-3/TRBV12-4
j_call: TRBJ2-1
cdr3_aa: CASSPVMDEQFF

v_call: TRBV20-1
j_call: TRBJ2-3
cdr3_aa: CSARDLTTTDTQYF

v_call: TRBV6-2/TRBV6-3
j_call: TRBJ2-1
cdr3_aa: CASSRQGTLDNEQFF

v_call: TRBV7-3
j_call: TRBJ2-1
cdr3_aa: CASSLMGYNEQFF

v_call: TRBV13
j_call: TRBJ1-2
cdr3_aa: CASSPTELANYGYTF

v_call: TRBV7-9
j_call: TRBJ2-2
cdr3_aa: CATGWGMTGELFF

v_call: TRBV6-6
j_call: TRBJ1-6
cdr3_aa: CASSYWTESSYNSPLHF

v_call: TRBV7-3
j_call: TRBJ2-3
cdr3_aa: CASSLSGGSTDTQYF

v_call: TRBV12-3/TRBV12-4
j_call: TRBJ2-1
cdr3_aa: CASSFLYNEQFF

v_call: TRBV4-3
j_call: TRBJ1-2
cdr3_aa: CASSPPSGGGYTF

v_call: TRBV23-1
j_call: TRBJ1-5
cdr3_aa: CANSLRRSNQPQHF

v_call: TRBV29-1
j_call: TRBJ2-1
cdr3_aa: CSVEGGQGTYNEQFF

v_call: TRBV23-1
j_call: TRBJ2-1
cdr3_aa: CASSQSICRDRAYNEQFF

v_call: TRBV5-1
j_call: TRBJ2-3
cdr3_aa: CASSSLAGGRVGTDTQYF

v_call: TRBV12-3/TRBV12-4
j_call: TRBJ2-1
cdr3_aa: CASSSVSGETSYNEQFF

v_call: TRBV29-1
j_call: TRBJ2-7
cdr3_aa: CSVILGRQLYEQYF

v_call: TRBV4-1
j_call: TRBJ1-2
cdr3_aa: CASRGPGQSYGYTF

v_call: TRBV30
j_call: TRBJ2-1
cdr3_aa: CASSGTDYNEQFF

v_call: TRBV20-1
j_call: TRBJ1-2
cdr3_aa: CSARDTENYGYTF

v_call: TRBV7-9
j_call: TRBJ2-2
cdr3_aa: CASSSPLGGTGELFF